A single T cell receptor (beta chain) is shown here with its context. Its specificity is not known. The sample originates from a study of beta chain features in type 1 diabetes. Study observations and caveats: Since sequencing was performed on cDNA, cells with high TCR expression could be over-represented.

Every isolated RNA sample was fully reverse transcribed, so sequencing captured expressed TCRB transcripts. The average read count of naive, central memory and regulatory T cell samples was some 3.8 million. TCRdb's copy holds only in-frame clones and misses some; the assay was immunoSEQ multiplex PCR. The sample consists of 150,000 or so clones, 40% to 60% of them appearing once. This CDR3 region has 15 residues. CDR1 is MNHEY and CDR2 is SVGAGI in the germline V gene. Trimming shortened V by 2 bases and J by 0 bases, and 7 bases separated the two germline ends. Heparinised blood was drawn once per donor, averaging roughly 110 mL. A sort by CD45RO/CCR7/CD25/CD127/CD95/CD27 yielded CD4+ naive, central memory, regulatory and stem cell-like memory cells.

The sequenced sample was Tregs from blood. This clonotype was sampled from a man between 18 and 29 years old in good health. The genes are TRBV6-5 and TRBJ2-2, with a tentative D call TRBD1 (5 bases). DNA of the CDR3: TGTGCCAGCAGTTACGAGACAGCGAACACCGGGGAGCTGTTTTTT. It specifies CASSYETANTGELFF.